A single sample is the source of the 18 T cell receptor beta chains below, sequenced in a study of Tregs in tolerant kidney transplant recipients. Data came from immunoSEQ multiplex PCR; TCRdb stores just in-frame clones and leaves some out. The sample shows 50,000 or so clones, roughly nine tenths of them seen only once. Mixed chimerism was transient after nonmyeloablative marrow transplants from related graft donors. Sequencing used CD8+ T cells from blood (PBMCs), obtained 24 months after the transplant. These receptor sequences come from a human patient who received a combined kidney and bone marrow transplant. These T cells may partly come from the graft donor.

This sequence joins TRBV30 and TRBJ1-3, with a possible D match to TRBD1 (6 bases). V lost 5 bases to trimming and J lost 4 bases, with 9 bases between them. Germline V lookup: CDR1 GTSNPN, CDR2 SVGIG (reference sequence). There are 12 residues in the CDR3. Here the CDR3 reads CAWGRGGNTIYF. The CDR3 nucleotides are TGTGCCTGGGGCAGGGGCGGAAACACCATATATTTT.

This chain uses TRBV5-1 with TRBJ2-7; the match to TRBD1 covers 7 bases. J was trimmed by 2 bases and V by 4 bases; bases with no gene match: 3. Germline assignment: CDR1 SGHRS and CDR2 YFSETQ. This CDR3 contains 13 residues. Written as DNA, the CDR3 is TGCGCCAGCAGCCCCGGGACAGCCTACGAGCAGTACTTC. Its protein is CASSPGTAYEQYF.

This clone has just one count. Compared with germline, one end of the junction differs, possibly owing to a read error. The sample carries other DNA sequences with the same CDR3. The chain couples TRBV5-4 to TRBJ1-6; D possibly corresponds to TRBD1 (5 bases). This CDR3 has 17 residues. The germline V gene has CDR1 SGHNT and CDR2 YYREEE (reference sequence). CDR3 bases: TGTGCCAGCAGCTTGGGACAGTCCGGCCCTTATAATTCCCCCCTCCACTTT. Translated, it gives CASSLGQSGPYNSPLHF.

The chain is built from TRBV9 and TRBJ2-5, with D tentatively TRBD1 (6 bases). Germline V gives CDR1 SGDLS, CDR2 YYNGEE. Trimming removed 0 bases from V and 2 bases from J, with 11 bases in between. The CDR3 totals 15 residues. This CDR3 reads CASSVAGTTQETQYF. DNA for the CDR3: TGTGCCAGCAGCGTAGCCGGGACAACACAAGAGACCCAGTACTTC.

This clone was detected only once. The CDR3 sequence is CASSLSGGPPDTQYF. As DNA, the CDR3 is TGTGCCAGCAGTTTGAGCGGGGGCCCGCCAGATACGCAGTATTTT. This rearrangement joins TRBV28 to TRBJ2-3, with TRBD2 identical over 8 bases. Per the germline V gene, CDR1 is MDHEN and CDR2 is SYDVKM. The CDR3 sequence is 15 residues long. Unmatched junction bases numbered 6, after V lost 3 bases and J lost 4 bases.

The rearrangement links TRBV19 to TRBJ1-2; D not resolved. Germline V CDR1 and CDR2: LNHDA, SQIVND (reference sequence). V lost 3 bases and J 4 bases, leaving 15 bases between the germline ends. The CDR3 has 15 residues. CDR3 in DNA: TGTGCCAGTAGTATCACCCCCGGGGTCAGCTATGGCTACACCTTC. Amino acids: CASSITPGVSYGYTF.

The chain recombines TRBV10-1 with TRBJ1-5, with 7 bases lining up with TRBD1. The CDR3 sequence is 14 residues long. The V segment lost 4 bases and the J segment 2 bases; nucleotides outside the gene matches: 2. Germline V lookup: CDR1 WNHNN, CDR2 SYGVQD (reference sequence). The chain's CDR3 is CASSGTGGNQPQHF. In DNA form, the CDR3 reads TGCGCCAGCAGTGGAACAGGGGGCAATCAGCCCCAGCATTTT.

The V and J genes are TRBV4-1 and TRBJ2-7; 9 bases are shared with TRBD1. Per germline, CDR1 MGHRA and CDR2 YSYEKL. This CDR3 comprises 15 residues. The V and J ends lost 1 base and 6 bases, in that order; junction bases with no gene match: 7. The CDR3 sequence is CASSQVPGQGSEQYF. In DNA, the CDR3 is TGCGCCAGCAGCCAAGTCCCGGGACAGGGTAGCGAGCAGTACTTC.

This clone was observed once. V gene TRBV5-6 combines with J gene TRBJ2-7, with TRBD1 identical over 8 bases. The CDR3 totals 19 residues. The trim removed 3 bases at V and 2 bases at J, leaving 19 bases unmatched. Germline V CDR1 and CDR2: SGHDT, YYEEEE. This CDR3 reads CASSSGVVGPTGDPYEQYF. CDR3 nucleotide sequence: TGTGCCAGCAGCTCGGGAGTTGTTGGGCCGACAGGGGACCCCTACGAGCAGTACTTC.

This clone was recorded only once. DNA of the CDR3: TGTGCCAGTAACCCCACGGACAGTTTCTATGGCTACACCTTC. Protein sequence: CASNPTDSFYGYTF. The J gene is TRBJ1-2, the V gene TRBV19; D possibly corresponds to TRBD1 (6 bases). Germline V lookup: CDR1 LNHDA, CDR2 SQIVND (reference sequence). This CDR3 comprises 14 residues. The ends were cut back, 7 bases at V and 4 bases at J, with 16 bases in the middle.

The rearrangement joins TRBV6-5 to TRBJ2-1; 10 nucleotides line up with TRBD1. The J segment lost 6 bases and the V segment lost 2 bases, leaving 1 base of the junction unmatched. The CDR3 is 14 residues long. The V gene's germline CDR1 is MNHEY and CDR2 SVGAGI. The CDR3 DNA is TGTGCCAGCAGTTACCGGACAGGGGGCAATGAGCAGTTCTTC. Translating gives CASSYRTGGNEQFF.

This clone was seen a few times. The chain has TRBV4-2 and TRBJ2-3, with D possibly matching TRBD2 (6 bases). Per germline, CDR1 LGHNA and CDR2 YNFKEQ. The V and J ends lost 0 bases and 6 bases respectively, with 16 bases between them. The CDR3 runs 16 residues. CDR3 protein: CASSQERGGGSDTQYF. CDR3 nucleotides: TGTGCCAGCAGCCAAGAAAGGGGAGGTGGTTCGGATACGCAGTATTTT.

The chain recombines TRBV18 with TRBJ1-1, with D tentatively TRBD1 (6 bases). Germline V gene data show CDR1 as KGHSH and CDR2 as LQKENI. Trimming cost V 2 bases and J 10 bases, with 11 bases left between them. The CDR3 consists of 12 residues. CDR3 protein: CASSPAHRVAFF. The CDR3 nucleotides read TGTGCCAGCTCACCAGCCCACAGGGTAGCTTTCTTT.

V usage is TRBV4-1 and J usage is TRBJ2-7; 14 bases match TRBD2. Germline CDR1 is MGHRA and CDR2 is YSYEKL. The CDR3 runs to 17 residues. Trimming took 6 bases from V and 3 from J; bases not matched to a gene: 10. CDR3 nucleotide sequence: TGCGCCAGCAGTCCCTTAGGGACTAGCGGGAGTTACTACGAGCAGTACTTC. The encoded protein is CASSPLGTSGSYYEQYF.

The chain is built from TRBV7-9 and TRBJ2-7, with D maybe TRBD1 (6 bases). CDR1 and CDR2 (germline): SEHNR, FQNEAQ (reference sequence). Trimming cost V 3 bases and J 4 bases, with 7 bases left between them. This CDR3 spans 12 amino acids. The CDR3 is CASSFRGYEQYF. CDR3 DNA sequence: TGTGCCAGCAGCTTCAGGGGTTACGAGCAGTACTTC.

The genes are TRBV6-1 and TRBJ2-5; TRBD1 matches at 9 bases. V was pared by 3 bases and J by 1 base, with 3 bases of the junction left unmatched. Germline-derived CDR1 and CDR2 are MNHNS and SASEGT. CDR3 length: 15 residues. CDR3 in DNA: TGTGCCAGCAGTGAGGGGACAGGGTTCCAAGAGACCCAGTACTTC. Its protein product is CASSEGTGFQETQYF.

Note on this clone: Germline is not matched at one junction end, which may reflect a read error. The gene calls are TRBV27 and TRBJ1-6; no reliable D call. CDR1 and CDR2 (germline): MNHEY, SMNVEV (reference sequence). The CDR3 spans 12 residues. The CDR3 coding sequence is TGTGCCAGCAGTTTACCCAATTCCCCCCTCCACTTT. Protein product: CASSLPNSPLHF.

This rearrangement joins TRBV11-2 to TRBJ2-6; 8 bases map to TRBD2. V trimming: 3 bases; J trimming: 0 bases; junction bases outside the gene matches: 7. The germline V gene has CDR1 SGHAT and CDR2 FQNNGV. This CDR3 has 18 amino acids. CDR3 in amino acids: CASSFSGAAPSGANVLTF. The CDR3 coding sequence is TGTGCCAGCAGCTTTAGCGGGGCCGCCCCCTCTGGGGCCAACGTCCTGACTTTC.